The sequence of this TCR beta chain was determined in a study of cytomegalovirus exposure and HLA in healthy donors. Study details: Out of 398 genotyped donors, less than 85% belonged to the Caucasian-associated ancestry cluster.

13 Jbeta primers and 60 Vbeta primers were used for the PCR. Here immunoSEQ multiplex PCR was the method, and the copy in TCRdb shows in-frame clones only, minus some. This table holds over 200,000 clones, under 80% found once. Study-level findings and limits: Cytomegalovirus status was reportedly diagnosed by the classifier with high specificity and sensitivity. Some V segments could not be told apart, so they were left out, TRBV6-2 and TRBV6-3 among them. Follow-up analysis found HLA locus-dependent TCR association rates, highest for DRB1 and lowest for HLA-C.

J was trimmed by 3 bases and V by 4 bases; bases with no gene match: 5. CDR1 and CDR2 from the germline V gene are SNHLY and FYNNEI. There are 14 residues in the CDR3. A word on this clone: The target antigen is unknown.

This sequence was found in a woman in her 30s in good health and CMV-seronegative. The V call is TRBV2, the J call TRBJ1-1; 7 nucleotides line up with TRBD1. The specimen sequenced was PBMCs. CDR3 amino acids: CASSVDRVDTEAFF. In nucleotides, the CDR3 is TGTGCCAGCAGTGTAGACAGGGTTGACACTGAAGCTTTCTTT.